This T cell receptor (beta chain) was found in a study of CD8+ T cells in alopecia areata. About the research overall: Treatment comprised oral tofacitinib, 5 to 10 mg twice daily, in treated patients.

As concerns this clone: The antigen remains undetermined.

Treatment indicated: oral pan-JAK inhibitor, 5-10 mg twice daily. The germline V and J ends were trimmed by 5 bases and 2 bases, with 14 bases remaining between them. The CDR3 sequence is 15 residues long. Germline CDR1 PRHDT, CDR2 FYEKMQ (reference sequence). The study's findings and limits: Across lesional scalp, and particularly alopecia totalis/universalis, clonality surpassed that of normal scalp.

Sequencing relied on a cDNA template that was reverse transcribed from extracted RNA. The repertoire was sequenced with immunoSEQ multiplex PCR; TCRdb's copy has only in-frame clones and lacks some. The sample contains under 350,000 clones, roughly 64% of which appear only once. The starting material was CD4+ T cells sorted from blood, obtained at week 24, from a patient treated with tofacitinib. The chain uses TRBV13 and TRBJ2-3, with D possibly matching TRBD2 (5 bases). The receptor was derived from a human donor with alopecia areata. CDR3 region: CASSRYGGPTDTQYF. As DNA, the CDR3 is TGTGCCAGCAGCCGGTATGGAGGACCCACAGATACGCAGTATTTT.